These 22 T cell receptor beta chains came from one sample sequenced in a study of shared clonotypes between healthy human individuals. Sequencing used immunoSEQ multiplex PCR; TCRdb keeps in-frame clones, though not all of them. The sample yields some 2 million clones, roughly 95% seen once. As defined, naive CD8 cells were CD45RO-negative and positively selected for CCR7, with terminally differentiated effector memory CD45RA+ cells excluded. Input material: naive CD8+ T cells sorted from blood. Receptors originate from a man younger than 30 in good health.

This chain links TRBV5-5 with TRBJ2-6, with TRBD1 identical over 8 bases. The germline V gene has CDR1 SGHKS and CDR2 YYEKEE (reference sequence). V was pared by 4 bases and J by 0 bases, with 9 bases of the junction left unmatched. This CDR3 comprises 18 residues. Here the CDR3 reads CASSAGTGPSSGANVLTF. The DNA of the CDR3 is TGTGCCAGCAGCGCCGGGACAGGACCCAGCTCTGGGGCCAACGTCCTGACTTTC.

This clone is a singleton in its sample. The chain has TRBV6-1 and TRBJ2-7, with D possibly TRBD2 on 6 matching bases. The germline V gene has CDR1 MNHNS and CDR2 SASEGT. The CDR3 totals 16 residues. The V end was cut by 2 bases, the J end by 0 bases, with 14 bases between. CDR3 sequence reads: CASSELAWASSYEQYF. The CDR3 DNA sequence: TGTGCCAGCAGTGAACTAGCGTGGGCTAGCTCCTACGAGCAGTACTTC.

The rearrangement uses TRBV11-2 and TRBJ1-3, with D tentatively TRBD1 (6 bases). Germline loops: CDR1 SGHAT, CDR2 FQNNGV. CDR3 size: 16 residues. V gave up 5 bases and J gave up 0 bases, with 14 bases separating them. CDR3 protein: CASSRRQESSGNTIYF. DNA of the CDR3: TGTGCCAGCAGCCGGAGACAGGAAAGCTCTGGAAACACCATATATTTT. Variable domain in full (rest from reference TRBV11-2 and TRBJ1-3): EAGVAQSPRYKIIEKRQSVAFWCNPISGHATLYWYQQILGQGPKLLIQFQNNGVVDDSQLPKDRFSAERLKGVDSTLKIQPAKLEDSAVYLCASSRRQESSGNTIYFGEGSWLTVV.

The CDR3: CSVEGMTDYTEAFF. CDR3 sequence (DNA): TGCAGCGTTGAAGGCATGACAGACTACACTGAAGCTTTCTTT. The V call is TRBV29-1, the J call TRBJ1-1, with D maybe TRBD1 (5 bases). This CDR3 region has 14 residues. Trimming took off 1 base at V and 3 bases at J, with 12 bases between the two ends. Germline V gene sequence: CDR1 SQVTM, CDR2 ANQGSEA.

On this clone: It is likely a read error, because the conserved phenylalanine at the end of the CDR3 is missing. The CDR3 DNA reads TGTGCCAGCAGTTCCGGGGTTCATTACGAGCAGTACCTC. This gives the protein CASSSGVHYEQYL. V usage is TRBV6-1 and J usage is TRBJ2-7; possible D gene TRBD2, 5 bases. The CDR3 is 13 residues long. Trimming removed 5 bases from V and 4 bases from J, with 12 bases in between. From germline, CDR1 is MNHNS and CDR2 SASEGT.

As DNA, the CDR3 is TGTGCCAGCAGTGTCGGGACGGACGTCTACGAGCAGTACTTC. This translates into CASSVGTDVYEQYF. The rearrangement uses TRBV2 and TRBJ2-7; D possibly matches TRBD1 or TRBD2 (5 bases each). The germline CDR1 and CDR2 sequences are SNHLY and FYNNEI. V was shortened by 4 bases and J by 3 bases, with 13 bases between the two germline ends. The CDR3 extends over 14 amino acids.

The genes are TRBV7-9 and TRBJ1-4; 7 bases match TRBD1. The CDR3 is 17 residues long. V gave up 5 bases and J gave up 4 bases; unmatched junction bases: 13. Per the germline V gene, CDR1 is SEHNR and CDR2 is FQNEAQ (reference sequence). CDR3 region: CASSPRDSGGYNEKLFF. In nucleotides, the CDR3 is TGTGCCAGCAGCCCGCGGGACAGTGGGGGGTATAATGAAAAACTGTTTTTT.

The chain links TRBV28 to TRBJ2-5, with 13 bases lining up with TRBD2. Unmatched junction bases numbered 8, after V lost 5 bases and J lost 5 bases. Germline loops: CDR1 MDHEN, CDR2 SYDVKM. The CDR3 is 16 residues long. This CDR3 reads CASSPGLAGVRETQYF. CDR3 coding DNA: TGTGCCAGCAGTCCCGGACTAGCGGGAGTTAGGGAGACCCAGTACTTC.

This chain uses TRBV6-5 with TRBJ2-7; TRBD2 might be the D (6 bases). This CDR3 region has 14 residues. Per the germline V gene, CDR1 is MNHEY and CDR2 is SVGAGI. The V end lost 6 bases, the J end lost 2 bases, and 14 bases lay between the germline ends. Here the CDR3 DNA reads TGTGCCAGCAGAGACCCGACTAGTGCCTACGAGCAGTACTTC. Encoded protein: CASRDPTSAYEQYF.

As for this clone: The sample contains more than one DNA sequence encoding this CDR3. V and J are TRBV19 and TRBJ1-4, with a tentative D call TRBD1 (6 bases). The CDR3 spans 15 residues. Germline-derived CDR1 and CDR2 are LNHDA and SQIVND (reference sequence). V dropped 3 bases and J dropped 4 bases, with 12 bases sitting between them. This CDR3 is CASSIGAGDNEKLFF. CDR3 sequence (DNA): TGTGCCAGTAGTATCGGGGCAGGGGATAATGAAAAACTGTTTTTT.

This clone came up once. This rearrangement joins TRBV6-5 to TRBJ1-1, with D perhaps matching TRBD1 (5 bases). Trimming took off 6 bases at V and 4 bases at J, with 12 bases between the two ends. From germline, CDR1 is MNHEY and CDR2 SVGAGI. The CDR3 is made up of 13 amino acids. The CDR3 here is CASSSGRITEAFF. CDR3 sequence (DNA): TGTGCCAGCAGCTCGGGACGGATCACTGAAGCTTTCTTT.

The J gene is TRBJ2-5, the V gene TRBV9, with D tentatively TRBD1 (5 bases). V lost 4 bases and J 5 bases, leaving 18 bases between the germline ends. This CDR3 spans 15 amino acids. CDR1 is SGDLS, CDR2 YYNGEE, per germline. The CDR3, as DNA: TGTGCCAGCAGCCCCTGGGGCGGCGTGCGGGAGACCCAGTACTTC. It translates to CASSPWGGVRETQYF.

The gene calls are TRBV5-6 and TRBJ2-7; weak D call: TRBD1 (5 bases). The CDR3 consists of 15 residues. Trimming took off 5 bases at V and 5 bases at J, with 20 bases between the two ends. Germline lookup yields CDR1 SGHDT and CDR2 YYEEEE. The CDR3 sequence: CASRGFREVAHEQYF. CDR3 nucleotide sequence: TGTGCCAGCAGGGGGTTCAGGGAAGTAGCCCACGAGCAGTACTTC.

Turning to this clone: At one of its ends the junction is not consistent with the germline gene, which may arise from a read error. Different DNA sequences within this sample yield the same CDR3. CDR3 sequence: CASSDTREGVSPLHF. CDR3 bases: TGCGCCAGCAGCGACACGAGGGAAGGAGTTTCACCCCTCCACTTT. The chain links TRBV7-9 to TRBJ1-6; no firm D call. There are 15 residues in the CDR3. CDR1 and CDR2 (germline): SEHNR, FQNEAQ (reference sequence).

CDR3 DNA: TGTGCCAGCAGCATGGACAGGGTCGGAGGCTACACCTTC. Its protein product is CASSMDRVGGYTF. The gene calls are TRBV5-6 and TRBJ1-2; 8 bases are shared with TRBD1. Germline lookup yields CDR1 SGHDT and CDR2 YYEEEE. Trimming removed 4 bases from V and 8 bases from J; junction bases left unmatched: 7. The CDR3 contains 13 residues.

Comments on this clone: Other DNA sequences within the sample encode an identical CDR3. The chain links TRBV5-6 to TRBJ2-1; no clear D. This CDR3 is built from 13 residues. Germline V gene lookup returns CDR1 SGHDT and CDR2 YYEEEE. V lost 0 bases and J 5 bases, leaving 6 bases between the germline ends. CDR3: CASSLAVDNEQFF. In nucleotides, the CDR3 is TGTGCCAGCAGCTTGGCCGTCGACAATGAGCAGTTCTTC.

This rearrangement joins TRBV7-9 to TRBJ1-1, with D possibly matching TRBD1 (6 bases). The CDR3 contains 15 residues. In germline, CDR1 is SEHNR, CDR2 FQNEAQ (reference sequence). V was clipped by 3 bases and J by 4 bases, with 15 bases between them. CDR3 nucleotides: TGTGCCAGCAGCTTCGTCCCGGGGGCGACCACTGAAGCTTTCTTT. Translating gives CASSFVPGATTEAFF.

This clone appeared once. V usage is TRBV5-6 and J usage is TRBJ2-2; 12 positions match TRBD2. This CDR3 contains 14 residues. The germline gives CDR1 SGHDT, CDR2 YYEEEE. The V segment lost 3 bases and the J segment 7 bases; nucleotides outside the gene matches: 1. The CDR3 DNA sequence: TGTGCCAGCAGCTCGGGACTAGCGGGCGGGGAGCTGTTTTTT. Protein sequence: CASSSGLAGGELFF. Drawing the rest from reference TRBV5-6 and TRBJ2-2, the complete variable domain is DAGVTQSPTHLIKTRGQQVTLRCSPKSGHDTVSWYQQALGQGPQFIFQYYEEEERQRGNFPDRFSGHQFPNYSSELNVNALLLGDSALYLCASSSGLAGGELFFGEGSRLTVL.

This chain connects TRBV7-2 to TRBJ2-7, with D perhaps TRBD1 (7 bases). V shed 0 bases and J shed 6 bases, with 15 bases lying between them. CDR3 length equals 15 residues. Germline assignment: CDR1 SGHTA and CDR2 FQGNSA. CDR3 sequence (DNA): TGTGCCAGCAGCTTAGCAGGGGCAGGGGGGTTCGAGCAGTACTTC. Translating gives CASSLAGAGGFEQYF.

The chain uses TRBV7-9 and TRBJ1-3; D gene unclear. Germline V gene data show CDR1 as SEHNR and CDR2 as FQNEAQ (reference sequence). CDR3 length: 14 residues. V dropped 4 bases and J dropped 7 bases, with 14 bases sitting between them. The CDR3 coding sequence is TGTGCCAGCAGCTCCACCGTAGACCGGAACACCATATATTTT. Its translation is CASSSTVDRNTIYF. Based on the CDR3 plus reference TRBV7-9 and TRBJ1-3, the full variable domain is DTGVSQNPRHKITKRGQNVTFRCDPISEHNRLYWYRQTLGQGPEFLTYFQNEAQLEKSRLLSDRFSAERPKGSFSTLEIQRTEQGDSAMYLCASSSTVDRNTIYFGEGSWLTVV.

The chain is built from TRBV5-1 and TRBJ2-7, with D maybe TRBD1 (5 bases). CDR1 is SGHRS, CDR2 YFSETQ, per germline. This CDR3 has 15 amino acids. Trimming cost V 2 bases and J 3 bases, with 15 bases left between them. Written as DNA, the CDR3 is TGCGCCAGCAGCTTAGAAGGGTACAGGAACTACGAGCAGTACTTC. Protein sequence: CASSLEGYRNYEQYF.

About this clone itself: The CDR3 does not end in the conserved phenylalanine or tryptophan, so this is likely a read error. This sequence joins TRBV4-1 and TRBJ1-5; tentatively, D is TRBD1 (5 bases). Per germline, CDR1 MGHRA and CDR2 YSYEKL. The length of the CDR3 is 16 residues. Trimming took 0 bases from V and 6 from J, leaving 15 bases between them. The CDR3 DNA sequence: TGCGCCAGCAGCCAAGAATCCCTCCAGGGCGGTCAGCCCCAGCATTCT. Translation: CASSQESLQGGQPQHS.